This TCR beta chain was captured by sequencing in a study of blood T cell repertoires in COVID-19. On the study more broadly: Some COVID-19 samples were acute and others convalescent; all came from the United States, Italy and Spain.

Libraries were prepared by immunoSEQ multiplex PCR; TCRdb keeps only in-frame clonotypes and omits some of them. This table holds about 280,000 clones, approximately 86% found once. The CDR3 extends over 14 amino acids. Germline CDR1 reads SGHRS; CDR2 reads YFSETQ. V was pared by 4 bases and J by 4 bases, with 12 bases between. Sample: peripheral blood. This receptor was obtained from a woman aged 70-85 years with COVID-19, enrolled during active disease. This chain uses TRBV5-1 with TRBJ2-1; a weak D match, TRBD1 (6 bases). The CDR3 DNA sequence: TGCGCCAGCAGCCAGGGGTCCCCTTACAATGAGCAGTTCTTC. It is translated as CASSQGSPYNEQFF.